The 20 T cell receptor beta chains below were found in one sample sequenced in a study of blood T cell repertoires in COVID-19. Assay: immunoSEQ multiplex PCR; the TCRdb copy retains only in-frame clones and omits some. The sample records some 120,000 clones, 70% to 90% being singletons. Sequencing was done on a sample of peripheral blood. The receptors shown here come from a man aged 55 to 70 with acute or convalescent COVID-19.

The DNA for the CDR3 is TGTGCCAGCAGCTCGGCCTCTAGCGGGAGAAGGAATGAGCAGTTCTTC. It codes for CASSSASSGRRNEQFF. This sequence joins TRBV5-4 and TRBJ2-1, with 10 bases fitting TRBD2. J was trimmed by 7 bases and V by 3 bases; bases with no gene match: 10. Germline V gene sequence: CDR1 SGHNT, CDR2 YYREEE (reference sequence). This CDR3 is built from 16 residues.

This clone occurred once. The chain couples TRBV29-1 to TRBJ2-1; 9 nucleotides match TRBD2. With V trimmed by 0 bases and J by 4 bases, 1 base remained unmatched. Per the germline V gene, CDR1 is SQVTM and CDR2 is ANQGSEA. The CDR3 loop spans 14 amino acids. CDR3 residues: CSVEEAGGYNEQFF. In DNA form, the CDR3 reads TGCAGCGTTGAAGAGGCGGGAGGGTACAATGAGCAGTTCTTC.

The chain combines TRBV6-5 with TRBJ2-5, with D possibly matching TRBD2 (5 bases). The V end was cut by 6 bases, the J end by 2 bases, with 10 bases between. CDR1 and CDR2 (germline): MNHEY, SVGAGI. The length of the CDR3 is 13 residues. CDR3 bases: TGTGCCAGCAGCCGGGGAGAACAAGAGACCCAGTACTTC. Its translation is CASSRGEQETQYF.

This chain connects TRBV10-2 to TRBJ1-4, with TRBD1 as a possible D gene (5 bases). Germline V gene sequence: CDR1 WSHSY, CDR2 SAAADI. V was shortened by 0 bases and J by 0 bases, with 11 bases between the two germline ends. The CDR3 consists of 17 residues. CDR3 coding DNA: TGCGCCAGCAGTGAGTCCCGACAGATCTCAACTAATGAAAAACTGTTTTTT. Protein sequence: CASSESRQISTNEKLFF.

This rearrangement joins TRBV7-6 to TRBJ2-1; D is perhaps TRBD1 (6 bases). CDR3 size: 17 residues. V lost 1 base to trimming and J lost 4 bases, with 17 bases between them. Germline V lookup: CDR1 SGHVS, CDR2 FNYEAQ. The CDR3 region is CASSLVSGTMPYNEQFF. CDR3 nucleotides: TGTGCCAGCAGCTTAGTGTCCGGGACAATGCCGTACAATGAGCAGTTCTTC. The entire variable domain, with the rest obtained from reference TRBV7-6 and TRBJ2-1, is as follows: GAGVSQSPRYKVTKRGQDVALRCDPISGHVSLYWYRQALGQGPEFLTYFNYEAQQDKSGLPNDRFSAERPEGSISTLTIQRTEQRDSAMYRCASSLVSGTMPYNEQFFGPGTRLTVL.

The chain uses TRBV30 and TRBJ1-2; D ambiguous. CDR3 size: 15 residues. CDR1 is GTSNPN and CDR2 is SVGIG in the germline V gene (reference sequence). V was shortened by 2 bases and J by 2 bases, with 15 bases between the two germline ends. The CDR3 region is CAWSHQGGRNYGYTF. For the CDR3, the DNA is TGTGCCTGGAGTCATCAAGGAGGGAGGAACTATGGCTACACCTTC. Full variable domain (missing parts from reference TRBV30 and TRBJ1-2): SQTIHQWPATLVQPVGSPLSLECTVEGTSNPNLYWYRQAAGRGLQLLFYSVGIGQISSEVPQNLSASRPQDRQFILSSKKLLLSDSGFYLCAWSHQGGRNYGYTFGSGTRLTVV.

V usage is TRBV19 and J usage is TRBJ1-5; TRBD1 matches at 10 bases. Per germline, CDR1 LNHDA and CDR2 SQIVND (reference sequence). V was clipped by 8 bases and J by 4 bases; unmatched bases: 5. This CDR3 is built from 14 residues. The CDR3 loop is CASCGTGENQPQHF. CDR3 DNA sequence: TGTGCCAGTTGTGGGACAGGGGAAAATCAGCCCCAGCATTTT.

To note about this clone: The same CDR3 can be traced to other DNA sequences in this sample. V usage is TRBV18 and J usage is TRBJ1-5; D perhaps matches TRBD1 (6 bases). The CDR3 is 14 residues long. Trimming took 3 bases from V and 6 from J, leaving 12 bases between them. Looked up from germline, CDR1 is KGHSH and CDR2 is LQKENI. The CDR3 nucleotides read TGTGCCAGCTCACCTAACAGGGCGGGTCAGCCCCAGCATTTT. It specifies CASSPNRAGQPQHF.

CDR3 nucleotides: TGCGCCAGCAGACCGGGGGGCGGGGAGCTGTTTTTT. It codes for CASRPGGGELFF. V gene TRBV10-2 combines with J gene TRBJ2-2; TRBD2 aligns across 7 bases. Trimming cost V 6 bases and J 7 bases; bases outside gene matches: 2. CDR1 and CDR2 (germline): WSHSY, SAAADI. The length of the CDR3 is 12 residues.

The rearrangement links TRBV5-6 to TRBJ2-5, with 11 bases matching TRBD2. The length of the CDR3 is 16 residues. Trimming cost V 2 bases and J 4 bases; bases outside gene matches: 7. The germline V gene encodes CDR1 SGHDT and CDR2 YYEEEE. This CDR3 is CASSLLAGGQGETQYF. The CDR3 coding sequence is TGTGCCAGCAGCTTATTAGCGGGAGGGCAGGGAGAGACCCAGTACTTC.

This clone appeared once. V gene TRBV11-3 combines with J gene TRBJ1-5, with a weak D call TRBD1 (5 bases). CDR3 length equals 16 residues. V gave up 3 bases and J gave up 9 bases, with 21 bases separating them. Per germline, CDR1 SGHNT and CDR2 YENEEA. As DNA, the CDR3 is TGTGCCAGCAGCTTTCAAAAAAGGCAGGGTGGATTGCCCCAGCATTTT. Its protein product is CASSFQKRQGGLPQHF. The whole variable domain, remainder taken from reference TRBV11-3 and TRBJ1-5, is EAGVVQSPRYKIIEKKQPVAFWCNPISGHNTLYWYLQNLGQGPELLIRYENEEAVDDSQLPKDRFSAERLKGVDSTLKIQPAELGDSAVYLCASSFQKRQGGLPQHFGDGTRLSIL.

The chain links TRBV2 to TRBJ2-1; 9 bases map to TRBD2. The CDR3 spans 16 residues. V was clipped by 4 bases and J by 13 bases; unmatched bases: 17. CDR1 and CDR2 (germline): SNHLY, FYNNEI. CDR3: CASSGTSAQIFRRQFF. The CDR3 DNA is TGTGCCAGCAGTGGGACTAGCGCCCAAATATTCAGAAGACAGTTCTTC.

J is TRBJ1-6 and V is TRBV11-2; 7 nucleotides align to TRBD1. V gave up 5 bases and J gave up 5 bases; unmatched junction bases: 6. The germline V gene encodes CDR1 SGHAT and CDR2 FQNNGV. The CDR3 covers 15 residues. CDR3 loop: CASSVGTANNSPLHF. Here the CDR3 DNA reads TGTGCCAGCAGCGTCGGGACAGCCAATAATTCACCCCTCCACTTT.

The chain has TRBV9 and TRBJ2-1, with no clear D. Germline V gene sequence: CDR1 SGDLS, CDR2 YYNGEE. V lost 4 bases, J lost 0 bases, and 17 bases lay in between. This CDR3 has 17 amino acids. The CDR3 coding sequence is TGTGCCAGCAGCCTAGTTCATTCGGTAAGCTCCTACAATGAGCAGTTCTTC. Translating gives CASSLVHSVSSYNEQFF.

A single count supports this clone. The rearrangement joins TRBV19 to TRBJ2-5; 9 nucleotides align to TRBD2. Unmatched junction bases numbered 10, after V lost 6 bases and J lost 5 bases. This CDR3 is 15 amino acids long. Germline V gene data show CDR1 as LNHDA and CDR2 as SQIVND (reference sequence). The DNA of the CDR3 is TGTGCCAGTAGGCTTACCGGGACTAGCACTGAGACCCAGTACTTC. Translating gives CASRLTGTSTETQYF.

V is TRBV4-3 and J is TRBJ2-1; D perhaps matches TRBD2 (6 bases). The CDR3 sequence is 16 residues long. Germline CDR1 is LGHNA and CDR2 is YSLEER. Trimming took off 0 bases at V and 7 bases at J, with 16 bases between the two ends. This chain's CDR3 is CASSQDWGEALNEQFF. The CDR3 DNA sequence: TGCGCCAGCAGCCAAGATTGGGGGGAGGCCCTTAATGAGCAGTTCTTC.

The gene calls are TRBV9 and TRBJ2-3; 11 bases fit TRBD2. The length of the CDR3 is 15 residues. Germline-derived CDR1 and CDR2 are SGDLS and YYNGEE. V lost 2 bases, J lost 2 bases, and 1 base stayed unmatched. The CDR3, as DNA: TGTGCCAGCAGCGTTAGCGGGGGGGCCACAGATACGCAGTATTTT. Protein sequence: CASSVSGGATDTQYF. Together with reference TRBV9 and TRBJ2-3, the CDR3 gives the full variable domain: DSGVTQTPKHLITATGQRVTLRCSPRSGDLSVYWYQQSLDQGLQFLIQYYNGEERAKGNILERFSAQQFPDLHSELNLSSLELGDSALYFCASSVSGGATDTQYFGPGTRLTVL.

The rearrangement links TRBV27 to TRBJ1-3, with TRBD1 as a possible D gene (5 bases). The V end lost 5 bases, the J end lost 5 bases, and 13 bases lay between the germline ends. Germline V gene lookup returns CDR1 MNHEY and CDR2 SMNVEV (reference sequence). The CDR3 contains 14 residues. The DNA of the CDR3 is TGTGCCAGCAGTCGATCAGGGTCGAGAAACACCATATATTTT. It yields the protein CASSRSGSRNTIYF.

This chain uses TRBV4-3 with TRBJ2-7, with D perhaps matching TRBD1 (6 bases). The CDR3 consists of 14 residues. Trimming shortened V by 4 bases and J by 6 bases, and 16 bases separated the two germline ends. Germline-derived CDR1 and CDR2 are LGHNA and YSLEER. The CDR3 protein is CASSLGTSWGEQYF. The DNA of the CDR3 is TGCGCCAGCAGCCTCGGGACAAGCTGGGGCGAGCAGTACTTC.

This chain's CDR3 is CASSYRTGVDTQYF. CDR3 sequence (DNA): TGTGCCAGCAGCTATCGGACAGGGGTAGATACGCAGTATTTT. The gene calls are TRBV5-8 and TRBJ2-3; 9 bases are shared with TRBD1. V lost 3 bases to trimming and J lost 5 bases; unmatched junction nucleotides: 4. The CDR3 extends over 14 amino acids. CDR1 SGHTS and CDR2 YDEGEE come from the germline V gene.